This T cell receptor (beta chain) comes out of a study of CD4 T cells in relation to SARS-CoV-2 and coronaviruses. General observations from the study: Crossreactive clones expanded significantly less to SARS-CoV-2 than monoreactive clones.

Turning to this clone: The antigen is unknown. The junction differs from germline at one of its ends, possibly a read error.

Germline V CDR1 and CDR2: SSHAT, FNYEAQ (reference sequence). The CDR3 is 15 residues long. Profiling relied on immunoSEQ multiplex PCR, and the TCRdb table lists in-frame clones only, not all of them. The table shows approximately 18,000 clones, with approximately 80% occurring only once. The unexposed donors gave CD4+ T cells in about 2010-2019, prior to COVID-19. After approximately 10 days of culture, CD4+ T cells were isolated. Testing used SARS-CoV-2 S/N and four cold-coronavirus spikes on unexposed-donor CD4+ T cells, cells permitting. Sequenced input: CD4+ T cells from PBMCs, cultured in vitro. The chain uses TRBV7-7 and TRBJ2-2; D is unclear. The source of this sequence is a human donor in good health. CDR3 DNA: TGTGCTAGCAGCCCTACCGTTCGTGGGACCGGGGAGCTGTTTTTT. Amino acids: CASSPTVRGTGELFF.